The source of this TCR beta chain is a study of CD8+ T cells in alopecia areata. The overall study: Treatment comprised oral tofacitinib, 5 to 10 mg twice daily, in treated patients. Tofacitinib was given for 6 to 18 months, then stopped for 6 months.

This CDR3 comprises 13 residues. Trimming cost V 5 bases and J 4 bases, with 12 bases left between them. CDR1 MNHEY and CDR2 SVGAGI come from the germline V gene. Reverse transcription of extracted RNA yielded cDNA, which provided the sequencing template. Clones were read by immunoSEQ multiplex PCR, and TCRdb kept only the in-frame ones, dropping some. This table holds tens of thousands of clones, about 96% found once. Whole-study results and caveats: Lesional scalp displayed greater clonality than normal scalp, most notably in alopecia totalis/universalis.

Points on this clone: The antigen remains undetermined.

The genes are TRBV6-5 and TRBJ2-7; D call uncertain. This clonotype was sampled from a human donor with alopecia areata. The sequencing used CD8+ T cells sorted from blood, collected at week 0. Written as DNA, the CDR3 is TGTGCCAGCAGTCCAAATCCTAGTTACGAGCAGTACTTC. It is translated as CASSPNPSYEQYF.